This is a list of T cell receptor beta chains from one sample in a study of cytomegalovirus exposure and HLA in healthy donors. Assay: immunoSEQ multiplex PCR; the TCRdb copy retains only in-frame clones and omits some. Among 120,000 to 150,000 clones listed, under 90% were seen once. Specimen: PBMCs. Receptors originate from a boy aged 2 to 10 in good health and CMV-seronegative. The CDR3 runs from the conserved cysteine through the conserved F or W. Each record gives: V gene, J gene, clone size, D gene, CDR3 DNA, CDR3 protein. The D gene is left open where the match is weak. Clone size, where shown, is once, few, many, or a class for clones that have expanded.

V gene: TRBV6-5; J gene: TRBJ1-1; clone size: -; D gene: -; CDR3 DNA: TGTGCCAGCAGTTACTCGAGGTTGAACACTGAAGCTTTCTTT; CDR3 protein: CASSYSRLNTEAFF
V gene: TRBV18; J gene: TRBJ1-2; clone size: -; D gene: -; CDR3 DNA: TGTGCCAGCTCACCACCCCGTCCAGGGGAGCTAGGTGGCTACACCTTC; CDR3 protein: CASSPPRPGELGGYTF
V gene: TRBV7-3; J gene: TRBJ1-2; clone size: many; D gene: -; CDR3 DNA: TGTGCCAGCAGCCTAGCGGCGGCTCCAAGGGGGGATGGCTACACCTTC; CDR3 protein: CASSLAAAPRGDGYTF
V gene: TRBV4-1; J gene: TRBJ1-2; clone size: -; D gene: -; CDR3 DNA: TGCGCCAGCAGCCAAATTGGCAACTATGGCTACACCTTC; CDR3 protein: CASSQIGNYGYTF
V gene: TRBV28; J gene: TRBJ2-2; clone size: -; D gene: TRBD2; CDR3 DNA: TGTGCCAGCATTTATTGGGGACTAGCGGGAGCCGGGGAGCTGTTTTTT; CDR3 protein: CASIYWGLAGAGELFF
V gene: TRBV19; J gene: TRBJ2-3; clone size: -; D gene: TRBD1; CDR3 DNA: TGTGCCAGTAGTATAGCCGGGACAGGGATCGGCGTTGCAGATACGCAGTATTTT; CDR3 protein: CASSIAGTGIGVADTQYF
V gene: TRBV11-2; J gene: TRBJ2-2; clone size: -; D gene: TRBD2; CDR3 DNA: TGTGCCAGCAGCTTAGTAAGGCGGGAGGGAAGGAACACCGGGGAGCTGTTTTTT; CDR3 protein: CASSLVRREGRNTGELFF
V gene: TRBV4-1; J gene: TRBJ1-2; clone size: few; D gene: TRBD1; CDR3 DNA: TGCGCCAGCAGCCAAGATCCAGGGGGCAACTATGGCTACACCTTC; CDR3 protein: CASSQDPGGNYGYTF
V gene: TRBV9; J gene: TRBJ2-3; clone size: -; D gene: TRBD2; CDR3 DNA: TGTGCCAGCAGCCACCGACTAGCGGAGTTCACAGATACGCAGTATTTT; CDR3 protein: CASSHRLAEFTDTQYF
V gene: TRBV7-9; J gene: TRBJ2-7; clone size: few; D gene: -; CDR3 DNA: TGTGCCAGCAGCTCCAGGGTTCTCGACGAGCAGTACTTC; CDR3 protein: CASSSRVLDEQYF